This T cell receptor (beta chain) was sequenced for a study of human thymus T cells. Study-wide points: A high degree of thymic repertoire overlap among unrelated individuals was reported in related research. Thymic and blood repertoires appeared to display a bias in their usage of V and J genes.

This CDR3 contains 15 residues. The trim removed 7 bases at V and 7 bases at J, leaving 14 bases unmatched. Germline CDR1 is ENHRY and CDR2 is SYGVKD. The source of the thymus tissue was resections taken during corrective heart surgery. Of note for this clone: The antigen remains unidentified.

The table came from immunoSEQ multiplex PCR; TCRdb's copy has only in-frame clones and leaves some out. The sample yields about 78,000 clones, just over 95% seen once. The sequencing sample was made of thymus tissue. The chain recombines TRBV10-3 with TRBJ1-2; 8 nucleotides agree with TRBD1. This TCR came from a boy younger than two with a congenital heart defect but otherwise immunologically healthy. The CDR3 spells CAITQNWTGTGGYTF. CDR3 bases: TGTGCCATCACCCAAAACTGGACAGGGACGGGTGGCTACACCTTC.